This TCR beta chain was sequenced during a study of beta chain features in type 1 diabetes. In the study overall: Similarity in age, gender and cell yields was seen between patients and healthy donors.

Purities in excess of 95% were seen in all sorted populations. The whole isolated RNA underwent reverse transcription, so sequencing captured expressed TCRB transcripts. It was found that naive, central memory and regulatory T cell samples averaged around 3.6 million reads. The data were produced by immunoSEQ multiplex PCR, yet TCRdb's version contains in-frame clones alone and is incomplete. The sample records nearly 700,000 clones, around 15% being singletons. Study-wide findings and caveats: Type 1 diabetes patients had moderately but significantly shorter TCRB CDR3s in all four CD4+ subsets.

This clone was detected a few times. Its target is unknown. Germline-derived CDR1 and CDR2 are SGHNT and YENEEA. The CDR3 loop spans 13 amino acids. Trimming cost V 5 bases and J 3 bases, with 11 bases left between them. The sample consisted of naive CD4+ T cells from blood. The source of this sequence is a man aged 18 to 29 with type 1 diabetes. The genes are TRBV11-3 and TRBJ2-7; D is ambiguous. For the CDR3, the DNA is TGTGCCAGCAGCGACCGGCACCTCTACGAGCAGTACTTC. Translation gives CASSDRHLYEQYF.